The 18 T cell receptor beta chains given below trace back to one sample, sequenced in a study of human T cells and chemical hapten exposure. RNA extraction used unfractionated whole blood as the source of total RNA. Individual cDNA molecules each carried unique molecular identifiers attached by the library. Each CDR3 protein is one row after TCRdb ran MiXCR on the reads. The sample lists about 120,000 distinct CDR3 sequences; 6.5% to 10% were seen once. Sequenced material: whole blood. Receptor source: a human donor in good health. Some clones in this sample may be carry-over from other donors' samples.

This clonotype was counted ten times or more. As DNA, the CDR3 is TGCAGCGTCTCAGGGGGTTTCTCCTACGAGCAGTACTTC. Its protein is CSVSGGFSYEQYF. V usage is TRBV29-1 and J usage is TRBJ2-7, with TRBD1 identical over 7 bases. Germline V gene lookup returns CDR1 SQVTM and CDR2 ANQGSEA. CDR3 length: 13 residues. Trimming cost V 6 bases and J 0 bases; bases outside gene matches: 5.

This chain links TRBV6-5 with TRBJ2-4; 12 positions match TRBD2. CDR1 is MNHEY and CDR2 is SVGAGI in the germline V gene. J lost 4 bases, V lost 2 bases, and 12 bases had no gene match. The CDR3 has 19 residues. CDR3 nucleotides: TGTGCCAGCAGTTACGGGGTGTCCGGGACTAGCGGGCCGAAAAACATTCAGTACTTC. Its translation: CASSYGVSGTSGPKNIQYF.

The rearrangement uses TRBV7-2 and TRBJ2-7; 12 bases agree with TRBD2. The CDR3 totals 17 residues. Germline assignment: CDR1 SGHTA and CDR2 FQGNSA. J lost 6 bases, V lost 1 base, and 10 bases had no gene match. The CDR3 region is CASSLEGLAGMGFEQYF. CDR3 bases: TGTGCCAGCAGCTTAGAAGGACTAGCGGGAATGGGTTTCGAGCAGTACTTC. The full variable domain, in which reference TRBV7-2 and TRBJ2-7 provide the parts outside the CDR3, is GAGVSQSPSNKVTEKGKDVELRCDPISGHTALYWYRQSLGQGLEFLIYFQGNSAPDKSGLPSDRFSAERTGGSVSTLTIQRTQQEDSAVYLCASSLEGLAGMGFEQYFGPGTRLTVT.

Only a few counts were recorded for this clonotype. This chain joins TRBV5-1 and TRBJ2-3, with 9 bases matching TRBD2. The V gene end was trimmed by 0 bases and the J gene end by 5 bases; junction bases not matched to a gene: 10. Germline CDR1 SGHRS, CDR2 YFSETQ. The CDR3 loop spans 17 amino acids. The CDR3 DNA reads TGCGCCAGCAGCTTGGGATCAAGCGGGAGGCCGAGAGATACGCAGTATTTT. It codes for CASSLGSSGRPRDTQYF.

This clonotype was found a few times. The chain is built from TRBV29-1 and TRBJ2-1, with 13 bases lining up with TRBD2. The CDR3 length is 14 residues. V lost 7 bases, J lost 4 bases, and 4 bases stayed unmatched. Germline CDR1 is SQVTM and CDR2 is ANQGSEA. The CDR3 loop reads CSARTSGGYNEQFF. The CDR3, as DNA: TGCAGCGCTAGGACTAGCGGGGGTTACAATGAGCAGTTCTTC.

This clonotype appeared a few times. The chain carries TRBV7-2 and TRBJ2-3; D perhaps matches TRBD2 (6 bases). Trimming removed 4 bases at V and 5 bases at J, with 19 bases between. Germline V gene data show CDR1 as SGHTA and CDR2 as FQGNSA. The CDR3 is made up of 16 amino acids. CDR3 sequence (DNA): TGTGCCAGCAGCTCCCTCCTTATAGCGGACGGAGATACGCAGTATTTT. This translates into CASSSLLIADGDTQYF.

This clonotype was seen more than once but under ten times. This chain uses TRBV7-9 with TRBJ2-7; TRBD1 or TRBD2 may be the D gene (5 bases each). Per the germline V gene, CDR1 is SEHNR and CDR2 is FQNEAQ (reference sequence). The V end lost 1 base, the J end lost 2 bases, and 9 bases lay between the germline ends. This CDR3 region has 14 residues. For the CDR3, the DNA is TGTGCCAGCAGCTTAGTTGGGACCGCCTACGAGCAGTACTTC. This gives the protein CASSLVGTAYEQYF.

This clonotype was observed at least ten times. The chain carries TRBV6-2 or TRBV6-3 and TRBJ1-1, with D unresolved. CDR3 length: 13 residues. With 2 bases removed from V and 2 bases from J, the gap between germline ends came to 6 bases. CDR1 and CDR2 from the germline V gene are MNHEY and SVGEGT. The CDR3, as DNA: TGTGCCAGCAGTTACCGACCAAACACTGAAGCTTTCTTT. Translated: CASSYRPNTEAFF.

The chain carries TRBV14 and TRBJ1-5; D uncertain. The CDR3 totals 15 residues. Trimming stripped 0 bases from V and 1 base from J, with 7 bases between. Germline V lookup: CDR1 SGHDN, CDR2 FVKESK. CDR3 coding DNA: TGTGCCAGCAGCCAAGATAGGCAAAGCAATCAGCCCCAGCATTTT. Amino acid sequence: CASSQDRQSNQPQHF.

A word on this clonotype: This CDR3 fails to terminate in the conserved phenylalanine or tryptophan, so it likely reflects a read error. The chain combines TRBV6-2 or TRBV6-3 with TRBJ2-2, with no clear D. CDR3 length: 14 residues. The ends were cut back, 5 bases at V and 1 base at J, with 8 bases in the middle. The germline CDR1 and CDR2 sequences are MNHEY and SVGEGT. CDR3 in amino acids: CASSQTQNTGELFL. CDR3 in DNA: TGTGCCAGCAGTCAAACACAGAACACCGGGGAGCTGTTTCTT.

This clonotype was counted between two and nine times. The genes are TRBV9 and TRBJ2-3; 7 nucleotides line up with TRBD2. The J segment lost 4 bases and the V segment lost 6 bases, leaving 11 bases of the junction unmatched. Germline loops: CDR1 SGDLS, CDR2 YYNGEE. This CDR3 region has 15 residues. Written as DNA, the CDR3 is TGTGCCAGCACCGGGTGGGGGGGTTCGGCAGATACGCAGTATTTT. It codes for CASTGWGGSADTQYF.

This clonotype was counted only a few times. The chain carries TRBV11-2 and TRBJ2-1; 9 bases fit TRBD2. V lost 0 bases to trimming and J lost 3 bases; unmatched junction nucleotides: 9. CDR1 and CDR2 from the germline V gene are SGHAT and FQNNGV. The CDR3 loop spans 18 amino acids. CDR3 residues: CASSLEGGLAGHYNEQFF. The CDR3 bases are TGTGCCAGCAGCTTAGAGGGGGGCCTAGCGGGACACTACAATGAGCAGTTCTTC.

This clonotype has just a few counts. The genes are TRBV7-2 and TRBJ2-7; D might be TRBD2 (6 bases). The CDR3 length is 13 residues. V gave up 1 base and J gave up 6 bases, with 10 bases separating them. The germline CDR1 and CDR2 sequences are SGHTA and FQGNSA. The CDR3 is CASSLETGAEQYF. The CDR3 DNA is TGTGCCAGCAGCTTAGAAACGGGAGCCGAGCAGTACTTC.

This clonotype has a count of ten or more. The V and J genes are TRBV4-2 and TRBJ2-6; no clear D. CDR3 length: 18 residues. Germline lookup yields CDR1 LGHNA and CDR2 YNFKEQ. Trimming left V 0 bases short and J 0 bases short, with 12 bases between. CDR3 residues: CASSQDIMTSSGANVLTF. As DNA, the CDR3 is TGTGCCAGCAGCCAAGATATTATGACGTCCTCTGGGGCCAACGTCCTGACTTTC.

The chain combines TRBV5-1 with TRBJ2-2; perhaps TRBD2 as D (5 bases). Germline-derived CDR1 and CDR2 are SGHRS and YFSETQ. CDR3 size: 14 residues. The V gene lost 5 bases and the J gene lost 0 bases, with 8 bases spanning the gap. The CDR3 bases are TGCGCCAGCAGGAGGGCCGCGAACACCGGGGAGCTGTTTTTT. Its translation is CASRRAANTGELFF.

This clonotype was detected a few times. The chain couples TRBV3-1 to TRBJ2-5; no clear D. CDR3 length: 14 amino acids. Trimming took off 1 base at V and 0 bases at J, with 6 bases between the two ends. Germline V gene sequence: CDR1 LGHDT, CDR2 YNNKEL (reference sequence). Here the CDR3 reads CASSQVSYQETQYF. The CDR3 DNA sequence: TGTGCCAGCAGCCAAGTAAGCTACCAAGAGACCCAGTACTTC.

This clonotype appeared many times. The chain carries TRBV5-1 and TRBJ2-3, with D perhaps matching TRBD1 (6 bases). The V end lost 0 bases, the J end lost 6 bases, and 14 bases lay between the germline ends. CDR1 is SGHRS, CDR2 YFSETQ, per germline. CDR3 length: 15 amino acids. The DNA of the CDR3 is TGCGCCAGCAGCTTGGGGTCAGGGCAGGGGGATACGCAGTATTTT. Amino acids: CASSLGSGQGDTQYF.

This clonotype has more than one count but fewer than ten. This rearrangement joins TRBV3-1 to TRBJ2-5, with a possible D match to TRBD1 (6 bases). The CDR3 covers 15 residues. V was trimmed by 0 bases and J by 1 base, leaving 9 bases between them. CDR1 LGHDT and CDR2 YNNKEL come from the germline V gene (reference sequence). CDR3 DNA: TGTGCCAGCAGCCAAGAAGGGACACCCCAAGAGACCCAGTACTTC. Translated: CASSQEGTPQETQYF.